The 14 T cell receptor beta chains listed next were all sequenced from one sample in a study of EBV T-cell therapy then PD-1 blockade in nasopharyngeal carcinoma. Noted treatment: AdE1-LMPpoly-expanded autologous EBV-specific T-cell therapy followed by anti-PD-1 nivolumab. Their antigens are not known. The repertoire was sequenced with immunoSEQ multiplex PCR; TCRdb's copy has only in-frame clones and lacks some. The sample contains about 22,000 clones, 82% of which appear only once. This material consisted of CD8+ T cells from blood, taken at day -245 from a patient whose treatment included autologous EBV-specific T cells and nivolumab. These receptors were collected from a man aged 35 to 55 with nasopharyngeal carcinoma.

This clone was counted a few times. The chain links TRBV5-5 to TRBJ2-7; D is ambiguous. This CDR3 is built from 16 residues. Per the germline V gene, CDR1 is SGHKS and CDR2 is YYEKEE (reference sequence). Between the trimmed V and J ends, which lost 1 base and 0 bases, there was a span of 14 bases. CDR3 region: CASSLLMAVSSYEQYF. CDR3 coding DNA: TGTGCCAGCAGCTTGTTGATGGCGGTGAGCTCCTACGAGCAGTACTTC.

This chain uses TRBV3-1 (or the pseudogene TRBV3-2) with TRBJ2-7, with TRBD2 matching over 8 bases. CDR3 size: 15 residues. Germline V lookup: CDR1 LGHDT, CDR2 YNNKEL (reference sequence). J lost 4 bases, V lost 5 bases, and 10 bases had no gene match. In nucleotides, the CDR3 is TGTGCCAGCAGCACCCGACTAGCGATTCCATACGAGCAGTACTTC. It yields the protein CASSTRLAIPYEQYF.

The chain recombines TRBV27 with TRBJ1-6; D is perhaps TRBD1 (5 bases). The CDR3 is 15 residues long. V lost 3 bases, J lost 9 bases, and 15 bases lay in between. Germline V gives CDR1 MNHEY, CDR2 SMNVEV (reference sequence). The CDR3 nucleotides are TGTGCCAGCAGTTTCAGTAGGGGAAGAGGTTCACCCCTCCACTTT. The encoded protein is CASSFSRGRGSPLHF.

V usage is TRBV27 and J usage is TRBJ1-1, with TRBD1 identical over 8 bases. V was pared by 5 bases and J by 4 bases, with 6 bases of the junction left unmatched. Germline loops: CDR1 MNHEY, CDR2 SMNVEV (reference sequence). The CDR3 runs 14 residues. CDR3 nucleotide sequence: TGTGCCAGCAGTAACAGGGGGTTGGGCACTGAAGCTTTCTTT. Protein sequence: CASSNRGLGTEAFF.

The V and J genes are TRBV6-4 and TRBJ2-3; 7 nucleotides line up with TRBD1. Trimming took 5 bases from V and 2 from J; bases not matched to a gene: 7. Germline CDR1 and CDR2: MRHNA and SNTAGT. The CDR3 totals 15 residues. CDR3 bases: TGTGCCAGCAGTCCTAGACAGGGTCACACAGATACGCAGTATTTT. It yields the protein CASSPRQGHTDTQYF.

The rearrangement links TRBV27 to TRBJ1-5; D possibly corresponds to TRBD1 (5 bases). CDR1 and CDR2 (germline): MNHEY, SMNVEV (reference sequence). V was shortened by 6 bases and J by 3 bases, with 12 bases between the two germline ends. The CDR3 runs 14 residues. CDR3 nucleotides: TGTGCCAGCAGGCCACCAGGGTTCAATCAGCCCCAGCATTTT. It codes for CASRPPGFNQPQHF.

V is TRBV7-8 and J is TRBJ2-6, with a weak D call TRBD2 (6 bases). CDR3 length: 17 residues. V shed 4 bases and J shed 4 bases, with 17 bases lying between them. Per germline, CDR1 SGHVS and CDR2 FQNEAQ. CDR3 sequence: CASSSYWEVGGANVLTF. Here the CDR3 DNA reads TGTGCCAGCAGCTCCTACTGGGAGGTGGGAGGGGCCAACGTCCTGACTTTC.

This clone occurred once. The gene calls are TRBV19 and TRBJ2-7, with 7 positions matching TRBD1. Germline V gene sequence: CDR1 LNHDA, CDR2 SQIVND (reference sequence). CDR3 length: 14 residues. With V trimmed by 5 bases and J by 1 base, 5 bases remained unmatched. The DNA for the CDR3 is TGTGCCAGTAGTGCCTACAGGGGATCCTACGAGCAGTACTTC. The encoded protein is CASSAYRGSYEQYF. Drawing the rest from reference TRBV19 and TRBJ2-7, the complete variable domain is DGGITQSPKYLFRKEGQNVTLSCEQNLNHDAMYWYRQDPGQGLRLIYYSQIVNDFQKGDIAEGYSVSREKKESFPLTVTSAQKNPTAFYLCASSAYRGSYEQYFGPGTRLTVT.

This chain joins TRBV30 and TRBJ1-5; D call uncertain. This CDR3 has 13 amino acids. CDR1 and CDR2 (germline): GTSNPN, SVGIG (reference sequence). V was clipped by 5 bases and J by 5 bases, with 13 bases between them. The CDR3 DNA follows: TGTGCCTGGTCGACTGTCGCCCATCAGCCCCAGCATTTT. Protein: CAWSTVAHQPQHF.

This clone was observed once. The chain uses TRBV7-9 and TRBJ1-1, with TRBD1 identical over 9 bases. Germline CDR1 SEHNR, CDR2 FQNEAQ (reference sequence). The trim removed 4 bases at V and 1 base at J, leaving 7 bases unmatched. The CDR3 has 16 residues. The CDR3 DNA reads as TGTGCCAGCAGCTCACTGGCGGGACAGGGGAACACTGAAGCTTTCTTT. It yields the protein CASSSLAGQGNTEAFF.

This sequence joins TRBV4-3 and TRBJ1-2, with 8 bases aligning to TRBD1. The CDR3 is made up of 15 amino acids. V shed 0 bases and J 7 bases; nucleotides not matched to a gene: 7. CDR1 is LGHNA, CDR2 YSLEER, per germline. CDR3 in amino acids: CASSQDRTGTFGYTF. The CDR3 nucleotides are TGCGCCAGCAGCCAAGATAGGACAGGGACTTTTGGCTACACCTTC.

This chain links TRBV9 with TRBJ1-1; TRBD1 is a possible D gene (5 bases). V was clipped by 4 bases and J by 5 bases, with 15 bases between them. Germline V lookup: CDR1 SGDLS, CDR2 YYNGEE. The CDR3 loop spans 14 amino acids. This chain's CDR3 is CASSPYGAGTEAFF. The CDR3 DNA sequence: TGTGCCAGCAGCCCCTATGGGGCGGGGACTGAAGCTTTCTTT.

DNA of the CDR3: TGTGCCAGCAGCTTGTGGGGCTACGAGCAGTACTTC. This gives the protein CASSLWGYEQYF. V gene TRBV5-4 combines with J gene TRBJ2-7; D gene ambiguous. Trimming cost V 1 base and J 3 bases, with 5 bases left between them. This CDR3 has 12 amino acids. Germline lookup yields CDR1 SGHNT and CDR2 YYREEE (reference sequence).

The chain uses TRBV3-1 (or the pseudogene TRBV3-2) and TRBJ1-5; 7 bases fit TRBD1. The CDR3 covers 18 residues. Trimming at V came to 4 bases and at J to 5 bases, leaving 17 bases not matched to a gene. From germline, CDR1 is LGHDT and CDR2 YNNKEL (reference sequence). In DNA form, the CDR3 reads TGTGCCAGCAGCCCGGGAGGACAGGTGGAGGGGCTTTATCAGCCCCAGCATTTT. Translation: CASSPGGQVEGLYQPQHF.